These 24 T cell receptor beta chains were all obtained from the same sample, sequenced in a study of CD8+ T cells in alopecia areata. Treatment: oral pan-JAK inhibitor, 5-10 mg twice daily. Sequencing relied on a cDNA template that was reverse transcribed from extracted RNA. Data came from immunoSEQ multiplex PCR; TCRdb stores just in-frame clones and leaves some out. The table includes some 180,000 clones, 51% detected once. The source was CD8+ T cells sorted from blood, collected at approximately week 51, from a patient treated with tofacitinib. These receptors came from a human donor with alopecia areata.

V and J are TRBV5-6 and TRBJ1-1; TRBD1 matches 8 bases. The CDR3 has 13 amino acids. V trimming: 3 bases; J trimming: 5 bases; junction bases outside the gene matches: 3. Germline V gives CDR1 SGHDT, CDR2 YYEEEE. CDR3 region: CASSSDRATEAFF. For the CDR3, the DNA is TGTGCCAGCAGCTCGGACAGGGCAACTGAAGCTTTCTTT.

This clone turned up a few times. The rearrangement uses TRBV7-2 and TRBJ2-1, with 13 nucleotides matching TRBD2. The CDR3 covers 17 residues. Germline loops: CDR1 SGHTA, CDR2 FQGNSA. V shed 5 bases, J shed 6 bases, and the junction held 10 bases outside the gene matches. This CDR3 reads CASSPQLAGGPFNEQFF. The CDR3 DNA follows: TGTGCCAGCAGCCCGCAACTAGCGGGGGGGCCCTTCAATGAGCAGTTCTTC. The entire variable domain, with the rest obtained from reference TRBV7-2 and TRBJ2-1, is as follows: GAGVSQSPSNKVTEKGKDVELRCDPISGHTALYWYRQSLGQGLEFLIYFQGNSAPDKSGLPSDRFSAERTGGSVSTLTIQRTQQEDSAVYLCASSPQLAGGPFNEQFFGPGTRLTVL.

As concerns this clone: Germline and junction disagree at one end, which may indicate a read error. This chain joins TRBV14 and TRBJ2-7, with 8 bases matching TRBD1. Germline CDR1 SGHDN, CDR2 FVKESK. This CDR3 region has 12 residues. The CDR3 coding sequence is TGTGCCAGCAGCCAAGAGACGACAGGGGTTTGCTTC. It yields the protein CASSQETTGVCF.

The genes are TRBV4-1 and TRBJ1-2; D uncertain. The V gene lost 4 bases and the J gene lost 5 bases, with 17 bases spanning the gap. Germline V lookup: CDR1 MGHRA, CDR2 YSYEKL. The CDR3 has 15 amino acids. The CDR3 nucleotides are TGCGCCAGCAGCCCCCGGGCCCGGGTTGGGTATGGCTACACCTTC. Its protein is CASSPRARVGYGYTF.

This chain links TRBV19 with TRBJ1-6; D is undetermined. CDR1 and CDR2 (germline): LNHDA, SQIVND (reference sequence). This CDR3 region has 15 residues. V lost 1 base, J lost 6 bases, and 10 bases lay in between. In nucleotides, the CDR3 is TGTGCCAGTAGTATAGCGGGAGTTTTTAATTCACCCCTCCACTTT. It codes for CASSIAGVFNSPLHF.

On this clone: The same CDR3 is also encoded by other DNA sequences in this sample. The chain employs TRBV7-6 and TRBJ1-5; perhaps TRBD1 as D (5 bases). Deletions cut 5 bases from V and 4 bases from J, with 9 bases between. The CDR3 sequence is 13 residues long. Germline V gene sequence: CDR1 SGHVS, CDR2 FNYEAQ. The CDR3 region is CASSLGHNQPQHF. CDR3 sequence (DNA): TGTGCCAGCAGCCTGGGGCATAATCAGCCCCAGCATTTT. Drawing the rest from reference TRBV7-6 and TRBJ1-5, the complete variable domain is GAGVSQSPRYKVTKRGQDVALRCDPISGHVSLYWYRQALGQGPEFLTYFNYEAQQDKSGLPNDRFSAERPEGSISTLTIQRTEQRDSAMYRCASSLGHNQPQHFGDGTRLSIL.

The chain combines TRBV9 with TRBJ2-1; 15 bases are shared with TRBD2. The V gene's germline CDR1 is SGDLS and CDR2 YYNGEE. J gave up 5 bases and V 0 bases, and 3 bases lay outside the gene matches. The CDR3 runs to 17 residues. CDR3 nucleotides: TGTGCCAGCAGCGTAGGGACTAGCGGGGGGGCGGACAATGAGCAGTTCTTC. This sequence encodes CASSVGTSGGADNEQFF.

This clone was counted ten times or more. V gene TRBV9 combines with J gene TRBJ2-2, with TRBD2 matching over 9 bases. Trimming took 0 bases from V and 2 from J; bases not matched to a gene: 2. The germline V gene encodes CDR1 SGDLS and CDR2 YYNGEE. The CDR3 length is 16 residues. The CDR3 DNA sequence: TGTGCCAGCAGCGTAGCGACTAGCGGAAACACCGGGGAGCTGTTTTTT. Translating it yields CASSVATSGNTGELFF.

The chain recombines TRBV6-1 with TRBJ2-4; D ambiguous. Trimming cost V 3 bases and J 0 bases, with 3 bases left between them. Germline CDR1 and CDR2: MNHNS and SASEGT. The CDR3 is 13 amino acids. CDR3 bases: TGTGCCAGCAGTGACATAGCCAAAAACATTCAGTACTTC. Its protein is CASSDIAKNIQYF.

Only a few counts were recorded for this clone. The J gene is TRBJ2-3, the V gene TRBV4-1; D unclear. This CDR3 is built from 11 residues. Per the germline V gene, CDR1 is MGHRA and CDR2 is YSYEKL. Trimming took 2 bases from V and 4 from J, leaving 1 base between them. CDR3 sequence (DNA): TGCGCCAGCAGCCAATCAGATACGCAGTATTTT. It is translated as CASSQSDTQYF.

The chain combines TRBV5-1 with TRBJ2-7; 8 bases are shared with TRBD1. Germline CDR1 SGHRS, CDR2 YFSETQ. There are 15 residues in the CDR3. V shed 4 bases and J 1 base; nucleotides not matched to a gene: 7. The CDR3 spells CASSPRDRMSYEQYF. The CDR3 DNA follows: TGCGCCAGCAGCCCCCGGGACAGGATGTCCTACGAGCAGTACTTC.

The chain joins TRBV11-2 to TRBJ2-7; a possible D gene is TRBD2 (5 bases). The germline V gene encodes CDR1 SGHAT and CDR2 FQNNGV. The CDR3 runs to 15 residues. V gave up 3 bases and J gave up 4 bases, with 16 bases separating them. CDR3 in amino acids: CASSFSPEGNYEQYF. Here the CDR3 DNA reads TGTGCCAGCAGCTTTTCGCCCGAGGGAAATTACGAGCAGTACTTC.

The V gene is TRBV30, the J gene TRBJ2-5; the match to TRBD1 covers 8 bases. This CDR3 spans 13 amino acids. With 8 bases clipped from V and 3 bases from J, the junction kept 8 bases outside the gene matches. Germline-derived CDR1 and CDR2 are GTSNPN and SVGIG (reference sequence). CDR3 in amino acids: CAHSLDREETQYF. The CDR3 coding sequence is TGTGCCCACAGCTTGGACAGGGAAGAGACCCAGTACTTC.

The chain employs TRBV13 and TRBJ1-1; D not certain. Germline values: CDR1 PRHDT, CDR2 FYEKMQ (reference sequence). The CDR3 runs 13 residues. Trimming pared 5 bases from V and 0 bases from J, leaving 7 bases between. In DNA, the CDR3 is TGTGCCAGCAGCGCTCAGTTGAACACTGAAGCTTTCTTT. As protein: CASSAQLNTEAFF.

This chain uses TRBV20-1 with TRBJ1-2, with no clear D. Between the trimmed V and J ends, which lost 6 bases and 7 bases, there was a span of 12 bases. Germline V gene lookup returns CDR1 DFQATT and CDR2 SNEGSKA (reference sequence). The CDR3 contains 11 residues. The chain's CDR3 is CSARWGGGYTF. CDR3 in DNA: TGCAGTGCGAGATGGGGAGGTGGCTACACCTTC.

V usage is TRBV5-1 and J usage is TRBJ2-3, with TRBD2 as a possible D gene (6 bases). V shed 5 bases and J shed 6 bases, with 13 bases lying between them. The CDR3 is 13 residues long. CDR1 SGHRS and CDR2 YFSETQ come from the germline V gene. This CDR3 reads CASRSVSGDTQYF. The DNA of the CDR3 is TGCGCCAGCAGGTCGGTCAGCGGGGATACGCAGTATTTT.

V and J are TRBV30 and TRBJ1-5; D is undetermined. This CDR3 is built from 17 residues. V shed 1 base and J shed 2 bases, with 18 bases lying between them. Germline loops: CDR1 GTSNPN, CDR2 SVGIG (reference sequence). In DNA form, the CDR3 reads TGTGCCTGGAGTGCCGCGACCGGAGGGCGGCGCAATCAGCCCCAGCATTTT. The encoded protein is CAWSAATGGRRNQPQHF.

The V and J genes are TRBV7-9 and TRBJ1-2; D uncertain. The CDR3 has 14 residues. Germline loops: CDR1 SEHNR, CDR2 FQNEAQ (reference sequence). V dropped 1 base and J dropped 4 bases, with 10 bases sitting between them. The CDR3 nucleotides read TGTGCCAGCAGCTTAGAAGTGGGCATCTATGGCTACACCTTC. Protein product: CASSLEVGIYGYTF.

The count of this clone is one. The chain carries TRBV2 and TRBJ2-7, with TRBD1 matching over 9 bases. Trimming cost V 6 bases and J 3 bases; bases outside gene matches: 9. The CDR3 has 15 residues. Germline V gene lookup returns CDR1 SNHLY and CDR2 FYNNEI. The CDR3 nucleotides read TGTGCCAGCAGCCCACGAACAGGGGGCCTCTACGAGCAGTACTTC. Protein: CASSPRTGGLYEQYF.

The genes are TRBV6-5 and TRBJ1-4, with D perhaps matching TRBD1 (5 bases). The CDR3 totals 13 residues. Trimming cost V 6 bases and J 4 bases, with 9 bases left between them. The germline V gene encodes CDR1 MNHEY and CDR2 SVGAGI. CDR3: CASRRQFNEKLFF. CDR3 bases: TGTGCCAGCAGGCGACAGTTTAATGAAAAACTGTTTTTT.

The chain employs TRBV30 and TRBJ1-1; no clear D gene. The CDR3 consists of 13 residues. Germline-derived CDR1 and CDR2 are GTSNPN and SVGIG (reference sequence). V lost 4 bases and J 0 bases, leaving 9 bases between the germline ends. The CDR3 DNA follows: TGTGCCTGGACCGGGGTAATGAACACTGAAGCTTTCTTT. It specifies CAWTGVMNTEAFF.

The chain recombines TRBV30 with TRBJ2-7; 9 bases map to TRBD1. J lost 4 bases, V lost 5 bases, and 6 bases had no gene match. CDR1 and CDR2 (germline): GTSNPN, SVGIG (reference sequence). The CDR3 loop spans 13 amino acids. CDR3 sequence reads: CAWSPGQGYEQYF. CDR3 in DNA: TGTGCCTGGTCTCCGGGACAGGGTTACGAGCAGTACTTC.

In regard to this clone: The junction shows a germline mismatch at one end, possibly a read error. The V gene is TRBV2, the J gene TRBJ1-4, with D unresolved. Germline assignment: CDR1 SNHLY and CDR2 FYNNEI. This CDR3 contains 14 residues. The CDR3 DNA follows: TGTGCCAGCAGGCCATATTCGACTACTGAAAAACTGTTTTTT. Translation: CASRPYSTTEKLFF.

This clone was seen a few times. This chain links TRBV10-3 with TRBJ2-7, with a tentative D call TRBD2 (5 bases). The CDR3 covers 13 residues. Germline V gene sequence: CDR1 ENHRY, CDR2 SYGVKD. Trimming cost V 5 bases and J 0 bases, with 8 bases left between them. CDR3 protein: CAISPGVSYEQYF. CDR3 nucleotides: TGTGCCATCAGTCCCGGGGTCTCCTACGAGCAGTACTTC.